One and the same sample provided the 32 T cell receptor beta chains below, sequenced in a study of CD8 T cells in ankylosing spondylitis. One entry per CDR3 protein, called by TCRdb with MiXCR from the 5' RACE reads. Among 40,000 to 55,000 distinct CDR3 sequences listed, 6.5% to 9% were seen once. The sequencing sample was made of blood, either unsorted or a sorted T cell fraction (not recorded which). These receptors were collected from a female donor with ankylosing spondylitis or in good health (not recorded which).

This clonotype showed up many times. The chain has TRBV5-1 and TRBJ2-5; 7 bases fit TRBD2. Losses at the gene ends were 2 bases for V and 0 bases for J; bases not matched to a gene: 4. The CDR3 extends over 15 amino acids. Germline CDR1 SGHRS, CDR2 YFSETQ. The CDR3 nucleotides read TGCGCCAGCAGCTTCCCAGCGGGGTACCAAGAGACCCAGTACTTC. Translating it yields CASSFPAGYQETQYF.

In this sample, this clonotype turned up many times. The chain couples TRBV11-1 to TRBJ2-5; D might be TRBD1 (5 bases). There are 13 residues in the CDR3. Trimming shortened V by 3 bases and J by 3 bases, and 8 bases separated the two germline ends. Per the germline V gene, CDR1 is SGHAT and CDR2 is FQDESV (reference sequence). The CDR3 DNA is TGTGCCAGCAGCTTTGAGACAGAAGAGACCCAGTACTTC. This codes for CASSFETEETQYF.

This clonotype was counted ten times or more. The V call is TRBV10-3, the J call TRBJ2-3; tentatively, D is TRBD1 (6 bases). Per germline, CDR1 ENHRY and CDR2 SYGVKD. V lost 10 bases and J lost 6, with 23 bases in between. The CDR3 totals 15 residues. For the CDR3, the DNA is TGTGCCACCAAAGACAGGCCCGAAGTGGGGGATACGCAGTATTTT. Translating gives CATKDRPEVGDTQYF.

This clonotype came up a few times. J is TRBJ1-6 and V is TRBV7-9; the D gene is possibly TRBD1 (6 bases). CDR3 size: 15 residues. The germline V gene has CDR1 SEHNR and CDR2 FQNEAQ (reference sequence). Trimming took off 4 bases at V and 7 bases at J, with 14 bases between the two ends. The CDR3 region is CASSSPQGGNSPLHF. CDR3 coding DNA: TGTGCCAGCAGCTCCCCACAGGGAGGAAATTCACCCCTCCACTTT. Full variable domain (rest looked up from reference TRBV7-9 and TRBJ1-6): DTGVSQNPRHKITKRGQNVTFRCDPISEHNRLYWYRQTLGQGPEFLTYFQNEAQLEKSRLLSDRFSAERPKGSFSTLEIQRTEQGDSAMYLCASSSPQGGNSPLHFGNGTRLTVT.

This clonotype was detected many times. The chain employs TRBV10-3 and TRBJ1-5, with 7 bases aligning to TRBD1. V shed 3 bases, J shed 4 bases, and the junction held 3 bases outside the gene matches. The germline V gene encodes CDR1 ENHRY and CDR2 SYGVKD. CDR3 length: 14 amino acids. The CDR3 DNA reads as TGTGCCATCAGTGATCGACAGGGTAATCAGCCCCAGCATTTT. It translates to CAISDRQGNQPQHF.

This clonotype showed up many times. The chain recombines TRBV28 with TRBJ2-2; 8 bases are shared with TRBD1. Looked up from germline, CDR1 is MDHEN and CDR2 is SYDVKM. The CDR3 runs 15 residues. Unmatched junction bases numbered 4, after V lost 6 bases and J lost 1 base. CDR3 nucleotide sequence: TGTGCCAGCAGCAAAGACAGGGGGAACACCGGGGAGCTGTTTTTT. It codes for CASSKDRGNTGELFF.

Many counts were recorded for this clonotype. The rearrangement uses TRBV10-3 and TRBJ2-5; D is possibly TRBD1 (6 bases). The V gene lost 4 bases and the J gene lost 5 bases, with 17 bases spanning the gap. Germline loops: CDR1 ENHRY, CDR2 SYGVKD. This CDR3 has 15 amino acids. CDR3 coding DNA: TGTGCCATCAGTGGAGCAGCGAGGGGGTCGGAGACCCAGTACTTC. Amino acid sequence: CAISGAARGSETQYF.

This clonotype was counted a few times. V is TRBV7-6 and J is TRBJ1-1, with 7 bases identical to TRBD1. Germline values: CDR1 SGHVS, CDR2 FNYEAQ. The CDR3 runs 15 residues. Trimming took 1 base from V and 1 from J; bases not matched to a gene: 3. CDR3 amino acids: CASSLEDRANTEAFF. The CDR3 bases are TGTGCCAGCAGCTTAGAAGACAGGGCGAACACTGAAGCTTTCTTT.

The J gene is TRBJ1-1, the V gene TRBV7-9; a possible D gene is TRBD1 (5 bases). This CDR3 has 13 residues. Per germline, CDR1 SEHNR and CDR2 FQNEAQ (reference sequence). The germline V and J ends were trimmed by 1 base and 6 bases, with 9 bases remaining between them. The DNA of the CDR3 is TGTGCCAGCAGCTTAGATAGGGGTTCTGAAGCTTTCTTT. Its translation is CASSLDRGSEAFF.

This clonotype was recorded many times. CDR3: CASSELGYEQYV. The CDR3 nucleotides are TGTGCCAGCAGTGAGTTGGGGTACGAGCAGTACGTC. The V call is TRBV2, the J call TRBJ2-7, with unresolved D. Germline V gene lookup returns CDR1 SNHLY and CDR2 FYNNEI. Trimming shortened V by 3 bases and J by 4 bases, and 7 bases separated the two germline ends. The CDR3 has 12 amino acids.

This clonotype was counted many times. The CDR3 region has the DNA TGTGCCAGCTCACGGAAGGGGACCACCGGGGAGCTGTTTTTT. Translating gives CASSRKGTTGELFF. The chain employs TRBV18 and TRBJ2-2; the D gene could be TRBD1 or TRBD2 (5 bases each). There are 14 residues in the CDR3. Germline V CDR1 and CDR2: KGHSH, LQKENI. The germline V and J ends were trimmed by 4 bases and 4 bases, with 10 bases remaining between them.

With regard to this clonotype: The junction departs from germline at one end; a sequencing error may be responsible. J is TRBJ2-2 and V is TRBV5-6; a possible D gene is TRBD1 (6 bases). The germline V gene encodes CDR1 SGHDT and CDR2 YYEEEE. The CDR3 totals 15 residues. The chain's CDR3 is CVSSLARGNTGELFF. The CDR3 nucleotides are TGTGTCAGCAGCTTGGCCAGGGGGAACACCGGGGAGCTGTTTTTT. The full variable domain, in which reference TRBV5-6 and TRBJ2-2 provide the parts outside the CDR3, is DAGVTQSPTHLIKTRGQQVTLRCSPKSGHDTVSWYQQALGQGPQFIFQYYEEEERQRGNFPDRFSGHQFPNYSSELNVNALLLGDSALYLCVSSLARGNTGELFFGEGSRLTVL.

V gene TRBV7-9 combines with J gene TRBJ2-7, with D unclear. CDR1 and CDR2 (germline): SEHNR, FQNEAQ (reference sequence). V lost 5 bases, J lost 3 bases, and 17 bases lay in between. The CDR3 spans 15 residues. The CDR3 loop reads CASSRPYSSHYEQYF. The CDR3 bases are TGTGCCAGCAGCCGCCCGTACAGTAGTCACTACGAGCAGTACTTC.

The sample holds many counts of this clonotype. The chain couples TRBV6-2 or TRBV6-3 to TRBJ1-1, with D hard to call. V was cut by 2 bases and J by 1 base, with 2 bases left in between. The CDR3 has 12 amino acids. Germline V CDR1 and CDR2: MNHEY, SVGEGT. As DNA, the CDR3 is TGTGCCAGCAGTTACGCGAACACTGAAGCTTTCTTT. Protein sequence: CASSYANTEAFF.

This clonotype was observed at least ten times. The rearrangement joins TRBV7-7 to TRBJ1-1; TRBD1 is a possible D gene (5 bases). The CDR3 loop spans 13 amino acids. Looked up from germline, CDR1 is SSHAT and CDR2 is FNYEAQ (reference sequence). The ends were cut back, 4 bases at V and 3 bases at J, with 9 bases in the middle. The CDR3 coding sequence is TGTGCCAGCAGCTGGGGGGTGGACACTGAAGCTTTCTTT. As protein: CASSWGVDTEAFF.

Ten or more counts support this clonotype. The chain carries TRBV20-1 and TRBJ2-2; D is perhaps TRBD1 (6 bases). Trimming stripped 3 bases from V and 4 bases from J, with 9 bases between. This CDR3 spans 13 amino acids. The V gene's germline CDR1 is DFQATT and CDR2 SNEGSKA (reference sequence). DNA of the CDR3: TGCAGTGCTAGTGACAGGATCACCGGGGAGCTGTTTTTT. As protein: CSASDRITGELFF.

This clonotype was detected many times. The rearrangement uses TRBV27 and TRBJ1-5; D is ambiguous. This CDR3 is 10 amino acids long. V was cut by 8 bases and J by 9 bases, with 8 bases left in between. Germline CDR1 MNHEY, CDR2 SMNVEV (reference sequence). The CDR3 DNA reads as TGTGCCAGCCCGCGTTTGCCCCAGCATTTT. Translating it yields CASPRLPQHF.

At least ten counts were recorded for this clonotype. The chain employs TRBV7-6 and TRBJ1-2, with 8 bases fitting TRBD1. The ends lost 5 bases at V and 4 bases at J; junction bases unmatched: 6. CDR3 length: 14 residues. The germline gives CDR1 SGHVS, CDR2 FNYEAQ. The CDR3 nucleotides are TGTGCCAGCAGCCGGGCAGGGGGCGGCTATGGCTACACCTTC. It codes for CASSRAGGGYGYTF.

This clonotype was detected many times. J is TRBJ1-1 and V is TRBV3-1; D remains ambiguous. Deletions cut 4 bases from V and 5 bases from J, with 11 bases between. Germline CDR1 and CDR2: LGHDT and YNNKEL (reference sequence). The CDR3 totals 13 residues. In nucleotides, the CDR3 is TGTGCCAGCAGCCCGGCCGTAGGTACTGAAGCTTTCTTT. Translating it yields CASSPAVGTEAFF.

This clonotype came up many times. The chain recombines TRBV12-3 or TRBV12-4 with TRBJ1-4; a possible D gene is TRBD1 (6 bases). The germline V and J ends were trimmed by 6 bases and 7 bases, with 12 bases remaining between them. The CDR3 totals 13 residues. In DNA, the CDR3 is TGTGCCAGCAGGCCCGGGGGCGGTGAAAAACTGTTTTTT. This sequence encodes CASRPGGGEKLFF.

This clonotype was detected many times. This chain joins TRBV6-2 or TRBV6-3 and TRBJ1-2, with 8 positions matching TRBD1. The ends lost 3 bases at V and 5 bases at J; junction bases unmatched: 8. The CDR3 has 15 amino acids. Germline CDR1 reads MNHEY; CDR2 reads SVGEGT. Here the CDR3 DNA reads TGTGCCAGCAGTTATCGTGGGACAGGAGGATATGGCTACACCTTC. It is translated as CASSYRGTGGYGYTF.

The chain employs TRBV6-5 and TRBJ2-5; 7 positions agree with TRBD1. CDR3 size: 15 residues. Germline V gene sequence: CDR1 MNHEY, CDR2 SVGAGI. Unmatched junction bases numbered 12, after V lost 0 bases and J lost 11 bases. The CDR3 reads CASSYSIIFLDRQYF. In nucleotides, the CDR3 is TGTGCCAGCAGTTACTCGATTATTTTTTTGGACAGGCAGTACTTC.

This clonotype has a count of ten or more. This chain connects TRBV6-6 to TRBJ1-1; 7 nucleotides align to TRBD1. The CDR3 loop spans 13 amino acids. The V segment lost 2 bases and the J segment 5 bases; nucleotides outside the gene matches: 2. Looked up from germline, CDR1 is MNHNY and CDR2 is SVGAGI (reference sequence). Here the CDR3 DNA reads TGTGCCAGCAGTTACGACAGGGCAACTGAAGCTTTCTTT. As protein: CASSYDRATEAFF.

This clonotype appeared many times. The gene calls are TRBV9 and TRBJ2-1; TRBD2 matches 7 bases. The CDR3 covers 13 residues. V shed 0 bases and J 10 bases; nucleotides not matched to a gene: 4. CDR1 is SGDLS and CDR2 is YYNGEE in the germline V gene. CDR3 DNA sequence: TGTGCCAGCAGCGTAGATGAGCGGGAAGAGCAGTTCTTC. It translates to CASSVDEREEQFF.

This clonotype came up a few times. This sequence joins TRBV7-3 and TRBJ2-1, with 7 bases identical to TRBD2. The germline V gene has CDR1 SGHTA and CDR2 FQGTGA. Germline trimming cut 1 base from V and 0 bases from J; bases unmatched to any gene: 6. This CDR3 is built from 17 residues. The CDR3 spells CASSLMTSQSSYNEQFF. The CDR3, as DNA: TGTGCCAGCAGCTTAATGACTAGCCAAAGCTCCTACAATGAGCAGTTCTTC.

This clonotype was counted many times. V usage is TRBV29-1 and J usage is TRBJ2-7; D remains ambiguous. With 4 bases removed from V and 2 bases from J, the gap between germline ends came to 6 bases. The CDR3 is 11 residues long. Germline V lookup: CDR1 SQVTM, CDR2 ANQGSEA. The CDR3 DNA sequence: TGCAGCGTTGGGCAGCCCTACGAGCAGTACTTC. Translation gives CSVGQPYEQYF.

J is TRBJ1-6 and V is TRBV7-8, with D tentatively TRBD1 (5 bases). The CDR3 contains 13 residues. Trimming stripped 4 bases from V and 8 bases from J, with 9 bases between. Looked up from germline, CDR1 is SGHVS and CDR2 is FQNEAQ. The CDR3 here is CASSSQGDSPLHF. The CDR3 nucleotides are TGTGCCAGCAGCTCCCAAGGGGATTCACCCCTCCACTTT.

This clonotype was found many times. The rearrangement joins TRBV4-3 to TRBJ2-3; 13 positions match TRBD2. The CDR3 sequence is 15 residues long. The V gene's germline CDR1 is LGHNA and CDR2 YSLEER. V lost 1 base and J lost 8; bases outside the gene matches: 3. CDR3 sequence (DNA): TGCGCCAGCAGCCAAGGACTAGCGGGGGGCGGTACGCAGTATTTT. Protein product: CASSQGLAGGGTQYF.

The rearrangement uses TRBV7-2 and TRBJ1-1, with unresolved D. Germline CDR1 is SGHTA and CDR2 is FQGNSA. The CDR3 is 14 amino acids. Trimming shortened V by 2 bases and J by 5 bases, and 12 bases separated the two germline ends. In DNA, the CDR3 is TGTGCCAGCAGCTTAAGGGTCTTGGAGACTGAAGCTTTCTTT. Translated, it gives CASSLRVLETEAFF.

There are many counts of this clonotype. CDR3 amino acids: CSASPPGTASKFISYEQYF. CDR3 coding DNA: TGCAGTGCTAGTCCTCCCGGGACAGCCTCTAAGTTTATCTCCTACGAGCAGTACTTC. The chain combines TRBV20-1 with TRBJ2-7; TRBD1 agrees at 7 bases. The CDR3 contains 19 residues. Germline-derived CDR1 and CDR2 are DFQATT and SNEGSKA (reference sequence). The J segment lost 0 bases and the V segment lost 3 bases, leaving 20 bases of the junction unmatched.

Many counts were recorded for this clonotype. The V gene is TRBV5-1, the J gene TRBJ2-7; a possible D gene is TRBD2 (5 bases). The germline V and J ends were trimmed by 3 bases and 0 bases, with 13 bases remaining between them. The CDR3 spans 15 residues. Per germline, CDR1 SGHRS and CDR2 YFSETQ. CDR3 loop: CASSYPDLSSYEQYV. The CDR3 DNA sequence: TGCGCCAGCAGCTATCCGGACTTAAGCTCCTACGAGCAGTACGTC.

The rearrangement joins TRBV20-1 to TRBJ2-1, with 7 nucleotides matching TRBD2. Per germline, CDR1 DFQATT and CDR2 SNEGSKA (reference sequence). J gave up 5 bases and V 0 bases, and 13 bases lay outside the gene matches. The CDR3 loop spans 17 amino acids. The CDR3 sequence: CSARDLRVAGAHNEQFF. CDR3 DNA sequence: TGCAGTGCTAGAGATTTGCGGGTAGCGGGCGCACACAATGAGCAGTTCTTC.